A selection of T cell receptor beta chains follows, all from one sample in a study of blood T cell repertoires in COVID-19. Sequencing used immunoSEQ multiplex PCR; TCRdb keeps in-frame clones, though not all of them. Found here are 95,000 to 150,000 clones, 60% to 85% of them singletons; the top ten hold 2% to 2.5%. Sample: peripheral blood. These receptors were taken from a man aged 70-80 years with acute or convalescent COVID-19. Both conserved end residues are part of each CDR3. A D gene is named only where the DNA matches it firmly. Clone size is stated in some rows and not others, as once, few, many or a class when expanded.

DNA: TGTGCCAGCAGCTTGCTGGCCAACTATGGCTACACCTTC; CDR3: CASSLLANYGYTF; size: NA; J: TRBJ1-2; D: NA; V: TRBV5-8
DNA: TGCGCCAGCAGCCCCCTAGGCGGGGAGGACTATGGCTACACCTTC; CDR3: CASSPLGGEDYGYTF; size: NA; J: TRBJ1-2; D: NA; V: TRBV4-3
DNA: TGCGCCAGCAGCCAACTACAGGGGAACTATGGCTACACCTTC; CDR3: CASSQLQGNYGYTF; size: NA; J: TRBJ1-2; D: TRBD1; V: TRBV4-1
DNA: TGTGCCAGCAGCACATCAGGTATCCTTTCACCCCTCCACTTT; CDR3: CASSTSGILSPLHF; size: NA; J: TRBJ1-6; D: NA; V: TRBV28
DNA: TGTGCCAGCAGCAACGGTGGCGAGCAGTACTTC; CDR3: CASSNGGEQYF; size: few; J: TRBJ2-7; D: NA; V: TRBV7-3
DNA: TGCGCCAGCAGCTGGCAGGGGGCGGTCAATGAGCAGTTCTTC; CDR3: CASSWQGAVNEQFF; size: few; J: TRBJ2-1; D: TRBD1; V: TRBV5-1
DNA: TGCGCCAGCAGCTTGGGACAGGGGACGCCCCAGCATTTT; CDR3: CASSLGQGTPQHF; size: NA; J: TRBJ1-5; D: TRBD1; V: TRBV5-1
DNA: TGTGCCAGCAGCCGTTACGGAGACTATGGCTACACCTTC; CDR3: CASSRYGDYGYTF; size: NA; J: TRBJ1-2; D: NA; V: TRBV7-8
DNA: TGTGCCAGCAGTCTACAACAGGGGACTGAAGCTTTCTTT; CDR3: CASSLQQGTEAFF; size: NA; J: TRBJ1-1; D: TRBD1; V: TRBV7-3
DNA: TGCGCCAGCAGCGTTCCGGGTGAGCAGTTCTTC; CDR3: CASSVPGEQFF; size: NA; J: TRBJ2-1; D: NA; V: TRBV5-1
DNA: TGTGCCAGCAGCTTCCCTAGGGGGCTGGCAGATACGCAGTATTTT; CDR3: CASSFPRGLADTQYF; size: once; J: TRBJ2-3; D: TRBD1; V: TRBV6-2/TRBV6-3
DNA: TGTGCCAGCAGCTTCCTGACAGGGATTCCAGATACGCAGTATTTT; CDR3: CASSFLTGIPDTQYF; size: NA; J: TRBJ2-3; D: TRBD1; V: TRBV7-9
DNA: TGTGCCAGCAGCGTAGATGGGAGCCGCTCAGATACGCAGTATTTT; CDR3: CASSVDGSRSDTQYF; size: once; J: TRBJ2-3; D: NA; V: TRBV9
DNA: TGTGCCAGCACCCCGGGGGGCACCGGGGAGCTGTTTTTT; CDR3: CASTPGGTGELFF; size: few; J: TRBJ2-2; D: TRBD2; V: TRBV7-3
DNA: TGTGCCAGCAGTCCGCCGGGACAGGGAAACGAAAAACTGTTTTTT; CDR3: CASSPPGQGNEKLFF; size: NA; J: TRBJ1-4; D: TRBD1; V: TRBV28
DNA: TGTGCCAGTAGTCCGGCCGGGACAGGAACCTACGAGCAGTACTTC; CDR3: CASSPAGTGTYEQYF; size: NA; J: TRBJ2-7; D: TRBD1; V: TRBV19
DNA: TGTGCCAGCAAGGCGGACCAGGGGCATCATCAGCCCCAGCATTTT; CDR3: CASKADQGHHQPQHF; size: NA; J: TRBJ1-5; D: NA; V: TRBV6-5
DNA: TGTGCCAGCAGCCAAGCGGGACAGGGTGACGAGACCCAGTACTTC; CDR3: CASSQAGQGDETQYF; size: NA; J: TRBJ2-5; D: TRBD1; V: TRBV4-2
DNA: TGTGCCAGCAGCGCCTCTAGTCCGTACAATGAGCAGTTCTTC; CDR3: CASSASSPYNEQFF; size: NA; J: TRBJ2-1; D: NA; V: TRBV9
DNA: TGCAGCGTTTCCGGGACAGGGATGAACACTGAAGCTTTCTTT; CDR3: CSVSGTGMNTEAFF; size: NA; J: TRBJ1-1; D: TRBD1; V: TRBV29-1
DNA: TGTGCCATCAGTGTTGGGGGAGGGAATCAGCCCCAGCATTTT; CDR3: CAISVGGGNQPQHF; size: NA; J: TRBJ1-5; D: NA; V: TRBV10-3
DNA: TGTGCCAGCAGCGTAGCTACTACTAGCGGGGGGGCAAGAGGCGATACGCAGTATTTT; CDR3: CASSVATTSGGARGDTQYF; size: NA; J: TRBJ2-3; D: TRBD2; V: TRBV9
DNA: TGTGCCAGCTCACCACCGAGGGGGAACTATGGCTACACCTTC; CDR3: CASSPPRGNYGYTF; size: NA; J: TRBJ1-2; D: NA; V: TRBV18
DNA: TGTGCCAGCAGCCTTCGGGTTAGCAATCAGCCCCAGCATTTT; CDR3: CASSLRVSNQPQHF; size: once; J: TRBJ1-5; D: NA; V: TRBV21-1
DNA: TGTGCCAGCAGTGGAGTACAGATTTACAATGAGCAGTTCTTC; CDR3: CASSGVQIYNEQFF; size: NA; J: TRBJ2-1; D: NA; V: TRBV25-1
DNA: TGTGCCAGCAGCTTAGAACGGGGGGCTATGGGCGAGCAGTACTTC; CDR3: CASSLERGAMGEQYF; size: NA; J: TRBJ2-7; D: NA; V: TRBV7-2
DNA: TGTGCCAGTAGTATTTCACAGGATGTCTACGAGCAGTACTTC; CDR3: CASSISQDVYEQYF; size: NA; J: TRBJ2-7; D: NA; V: TRBV19
DNA: TGTGCCAGCTCACCGACAGGGGAGTATTCACCCCTCCACTTT; CDR3: CASSPTGEYSPLHF; size: NA; J: TRBJ1-6; D: TRBD1; V: TRBV18